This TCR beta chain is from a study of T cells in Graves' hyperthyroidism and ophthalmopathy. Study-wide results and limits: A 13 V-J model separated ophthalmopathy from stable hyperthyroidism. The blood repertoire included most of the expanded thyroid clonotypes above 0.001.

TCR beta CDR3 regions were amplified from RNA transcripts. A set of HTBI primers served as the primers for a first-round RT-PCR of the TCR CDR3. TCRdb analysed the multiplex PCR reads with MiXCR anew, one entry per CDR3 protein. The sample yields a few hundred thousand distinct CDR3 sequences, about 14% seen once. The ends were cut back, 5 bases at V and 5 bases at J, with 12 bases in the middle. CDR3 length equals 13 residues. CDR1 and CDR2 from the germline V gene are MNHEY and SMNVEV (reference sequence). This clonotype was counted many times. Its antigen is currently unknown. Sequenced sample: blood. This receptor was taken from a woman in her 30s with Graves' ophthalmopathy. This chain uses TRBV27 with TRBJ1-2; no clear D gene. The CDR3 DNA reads TGTGCCAGCAGTCCCTCTGGGTCATATGGCTACACCTTC. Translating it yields CASSPSGSYGYTF.